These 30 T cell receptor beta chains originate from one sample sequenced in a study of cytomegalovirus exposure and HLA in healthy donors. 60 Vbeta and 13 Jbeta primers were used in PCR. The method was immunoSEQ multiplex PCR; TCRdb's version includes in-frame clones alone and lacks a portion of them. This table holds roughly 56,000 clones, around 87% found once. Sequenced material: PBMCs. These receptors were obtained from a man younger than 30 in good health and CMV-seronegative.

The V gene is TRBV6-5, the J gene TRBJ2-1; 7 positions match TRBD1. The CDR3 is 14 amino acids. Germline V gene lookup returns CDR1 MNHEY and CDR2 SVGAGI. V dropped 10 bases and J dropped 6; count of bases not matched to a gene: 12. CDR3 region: CATYRDPGGNEQFF. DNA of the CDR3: TGTGCCACCTACCGGGACCCAGGGGGCAATGAGCAGTTCTTC.

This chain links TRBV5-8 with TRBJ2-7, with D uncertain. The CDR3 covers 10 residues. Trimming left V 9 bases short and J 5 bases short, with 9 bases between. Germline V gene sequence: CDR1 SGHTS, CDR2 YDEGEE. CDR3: CATQINEQYF. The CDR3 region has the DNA TGTGCCACCCAGATTAACGAGCAGTACTTC.

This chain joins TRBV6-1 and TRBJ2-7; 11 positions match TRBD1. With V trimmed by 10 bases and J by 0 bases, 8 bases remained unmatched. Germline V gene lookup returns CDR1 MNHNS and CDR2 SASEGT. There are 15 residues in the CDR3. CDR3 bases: TGTGCCATCATGGACAGGGGGCCCAGCTCCTACGAGCAGTACTTC. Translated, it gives CAIMDRGPSSYEQYF.

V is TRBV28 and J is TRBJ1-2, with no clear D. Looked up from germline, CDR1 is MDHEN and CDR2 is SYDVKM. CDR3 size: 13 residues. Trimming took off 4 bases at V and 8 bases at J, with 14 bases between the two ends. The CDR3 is CASSSLGREGYTF. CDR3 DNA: TGTGCCAGCAGTTCCCTGGGGAGGGAGGGCTACACCTTC.

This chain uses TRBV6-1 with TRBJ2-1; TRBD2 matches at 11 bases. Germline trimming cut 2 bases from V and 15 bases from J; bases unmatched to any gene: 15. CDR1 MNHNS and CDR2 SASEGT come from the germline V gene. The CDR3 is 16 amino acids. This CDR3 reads CASSETATSGAGGLFF. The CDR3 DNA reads TGTGCCAGCAGTGAAACGGCGACTAGCGGGGCGGGCGGGCTGTTCTTC.

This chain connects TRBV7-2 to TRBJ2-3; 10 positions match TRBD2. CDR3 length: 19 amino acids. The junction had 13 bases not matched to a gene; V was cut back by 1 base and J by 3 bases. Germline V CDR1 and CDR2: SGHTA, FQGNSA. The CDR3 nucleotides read TGTGCCAGCAGCTTAGACTCCCAGATCGGACTAGCGGATACAGATACGCAGTATTTT. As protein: CASSLDSQIGLADTDTQYF.

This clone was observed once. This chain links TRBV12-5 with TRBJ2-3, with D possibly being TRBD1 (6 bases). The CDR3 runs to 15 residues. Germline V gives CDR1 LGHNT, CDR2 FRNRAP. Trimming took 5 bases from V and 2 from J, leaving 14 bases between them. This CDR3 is CASGDQTGLTDTQYF. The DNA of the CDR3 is TGTGCTAGTGGTGACCAAACAGGGCTCACAGATACGCAGTATTTT.

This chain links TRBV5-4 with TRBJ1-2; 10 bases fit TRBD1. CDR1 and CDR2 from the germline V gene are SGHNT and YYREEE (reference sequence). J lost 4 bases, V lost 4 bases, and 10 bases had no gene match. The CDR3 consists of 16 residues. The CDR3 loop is CASSPPGTGVFYGYTF. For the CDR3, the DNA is TGTGCCAGCAGCCCCCCTGGGACAGGGGTATTCTATGGCTACACCTTC.

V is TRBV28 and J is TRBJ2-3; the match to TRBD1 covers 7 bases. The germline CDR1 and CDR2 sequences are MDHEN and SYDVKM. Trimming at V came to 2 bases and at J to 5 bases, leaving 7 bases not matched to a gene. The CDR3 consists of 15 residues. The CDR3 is CASSLRGQPGDTQYF. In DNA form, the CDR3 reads TGTGCCAGCAGTTTAAGGGGGCAGCCTGGAGATACGCAGTATTTT.

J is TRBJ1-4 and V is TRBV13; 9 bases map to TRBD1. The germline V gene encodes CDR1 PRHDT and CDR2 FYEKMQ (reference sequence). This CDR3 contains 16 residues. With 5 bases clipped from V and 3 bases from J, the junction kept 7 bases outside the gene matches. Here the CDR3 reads CASSPSDRGANEKLFF. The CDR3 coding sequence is TGTGCCAGCAGCCCCTCTGACAGGGGGGCTAATGAAAAACTGTTTTTT.

CDR3 sequence reads: CASSQSGGPYNEQFF. The CDR3 DNA reads TGTGCCAGCAGTCAAAGCGGGGGGCCTTACAATGAGCAGTTCTTC. The rearrangement joins TRBV6-5 to TRBJ2-1; 9 nucleotides align to TRBD2. With V trimmed by 5 bases and J by 4 bases, 6 bases remained unmatched. Per the germline V gene, CDR1 is MNHEY and CDR2 is SVGAGI. The CDR3 covers 15 residues.

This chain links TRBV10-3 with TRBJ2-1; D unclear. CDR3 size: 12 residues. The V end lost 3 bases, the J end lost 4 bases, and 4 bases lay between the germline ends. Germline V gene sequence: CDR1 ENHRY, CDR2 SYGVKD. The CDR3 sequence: CAISELYNEQFF. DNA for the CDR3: TGTGCCATCAGTGAACTGTACAATGAGCAGTTCTTC.

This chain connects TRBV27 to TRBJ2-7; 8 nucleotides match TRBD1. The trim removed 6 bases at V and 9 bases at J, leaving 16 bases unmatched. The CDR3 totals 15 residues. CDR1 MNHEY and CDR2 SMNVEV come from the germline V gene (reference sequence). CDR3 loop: CASRNLGTGPAGQYF. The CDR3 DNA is TGTGCCAGCAGAAACCTTGGGACAGGTCCTGCCGGGCAGTACTTC.

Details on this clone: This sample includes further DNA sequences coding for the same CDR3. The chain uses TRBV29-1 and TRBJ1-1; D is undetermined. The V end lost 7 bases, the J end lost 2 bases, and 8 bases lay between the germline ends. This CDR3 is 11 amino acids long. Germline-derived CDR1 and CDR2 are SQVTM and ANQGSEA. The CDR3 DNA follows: TGCAGCGGTGGGCGAAACACTGAAGCTTTCTTT. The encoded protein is CSGGRNTEAFF. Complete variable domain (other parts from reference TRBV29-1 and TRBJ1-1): SAVISQKPSRDICQRGTSLTIQCQVDSQVTMMFWYRQQPGQSLTLIATANQGSEATYESGFVIDKFPISRPNLTFSTLTVSNMSPEDSSIYLCSGGRNTEAFFGQGTRLTVV.

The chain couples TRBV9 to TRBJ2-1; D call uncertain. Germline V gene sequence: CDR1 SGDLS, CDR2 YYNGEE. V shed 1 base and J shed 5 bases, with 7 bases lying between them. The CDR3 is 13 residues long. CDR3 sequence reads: CASSVQVNNEQFF. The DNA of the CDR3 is TGTGCCAGCAGCGTACAGGTCAACAATGAGCAGTTCTTC. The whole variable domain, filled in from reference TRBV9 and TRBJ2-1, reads DSGVTQTPKHLITATGQRVTLRCSPRSGDLSVYWYQQSLDQGLQFLIQYYNGEERAKGNILERFSAQQFPDLHSELNLSSLELGDSALYFCASSVQVNNEQFFGPGTRLTVL.

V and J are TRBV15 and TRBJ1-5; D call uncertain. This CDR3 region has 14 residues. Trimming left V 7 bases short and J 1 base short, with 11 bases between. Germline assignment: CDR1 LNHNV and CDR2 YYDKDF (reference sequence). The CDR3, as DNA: TGTGCCACCAAGATGAGAGGGAGCAATCAGCCCCAGCATTTT. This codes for CATKMRGSNQPQHF.

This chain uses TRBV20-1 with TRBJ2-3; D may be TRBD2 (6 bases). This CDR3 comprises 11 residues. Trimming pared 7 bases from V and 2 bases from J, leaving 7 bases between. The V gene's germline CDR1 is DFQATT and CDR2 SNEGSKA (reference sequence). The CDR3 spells CSGGATDTQYF. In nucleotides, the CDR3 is TGCAGTGGCGGGGCCACAGATACGCAGTATTTT.

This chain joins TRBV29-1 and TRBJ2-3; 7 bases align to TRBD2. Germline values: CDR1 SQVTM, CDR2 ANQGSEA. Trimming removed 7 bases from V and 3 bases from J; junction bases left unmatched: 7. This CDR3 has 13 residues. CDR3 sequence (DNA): TGCAGCGGATTCCTAGCGGTTACAGATACGCAGTATTTT. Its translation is CSGFLAVTDTQYF.

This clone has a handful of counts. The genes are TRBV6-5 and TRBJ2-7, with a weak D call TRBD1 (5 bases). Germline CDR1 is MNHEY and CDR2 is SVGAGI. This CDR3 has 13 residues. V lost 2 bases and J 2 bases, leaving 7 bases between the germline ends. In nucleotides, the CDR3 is TGTGCCAGCAGTTACAGGGGTGCCTACGAGCAGTACTTC. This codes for CASSYRGAYEQYF.

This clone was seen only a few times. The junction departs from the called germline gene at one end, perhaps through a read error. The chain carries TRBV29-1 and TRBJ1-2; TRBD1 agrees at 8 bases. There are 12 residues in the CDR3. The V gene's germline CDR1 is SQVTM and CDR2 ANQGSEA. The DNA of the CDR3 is TGCAGCGTTGAAAGCGTGGGGAACAGGGGGGGCTTC. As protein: CSVESVGNRGGF.

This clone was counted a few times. DNA for the CDR3: TGTGCCAGCAGCCGATCCGTCAGGTCCTTCACAGATACGCAGTATTTT. Its protein product is CASSRSVRSFTDTQYF. The chain joins TRBV14 to TRBJ2-3; D ambiguous. Germline-derived CDR1 and CDR2 are SGHDN and FVKESK. Trimming pared 4 bases from V and 2 bases from J, leaving 16 bases between. The CDR3 loop spans 16 amino acids.

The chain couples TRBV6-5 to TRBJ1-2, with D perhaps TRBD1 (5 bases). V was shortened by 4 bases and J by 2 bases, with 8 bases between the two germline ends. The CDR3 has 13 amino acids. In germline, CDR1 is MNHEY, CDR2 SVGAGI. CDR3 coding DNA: TGTGCCAGCAGTTTCCAGGGAAACTATGGCTACACCTTC. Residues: CASSFQGNYGYTF.

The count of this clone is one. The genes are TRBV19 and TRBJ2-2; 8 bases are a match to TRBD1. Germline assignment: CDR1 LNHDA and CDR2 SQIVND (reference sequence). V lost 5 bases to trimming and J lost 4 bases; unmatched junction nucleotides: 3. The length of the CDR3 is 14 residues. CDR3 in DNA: TGTGCCAGTAGTCCCAGGGGGCGCACCGGGGAGCTGTTTTTT. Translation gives CASSPRGRTGELFF. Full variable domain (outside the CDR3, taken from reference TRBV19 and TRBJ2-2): DGGITQSPKYLFRKEGQNVTLSCEQNLNHDAMYWYRQDPGQGLRLIYYSQIVNDFQKGDIAEGYSVSREKKESFPLTVTSAQKNPTAFYLCASSPRGRTGELFFGEGSRLTVL.

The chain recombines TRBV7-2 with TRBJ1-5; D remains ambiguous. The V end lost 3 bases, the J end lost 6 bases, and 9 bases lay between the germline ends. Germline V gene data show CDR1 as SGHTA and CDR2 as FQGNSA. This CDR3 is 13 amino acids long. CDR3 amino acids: CASSFQEGQPQHF. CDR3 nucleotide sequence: TGTGCCAGCAGCTTTCAGGAAGGTCAGCCCCAGCATTTT.

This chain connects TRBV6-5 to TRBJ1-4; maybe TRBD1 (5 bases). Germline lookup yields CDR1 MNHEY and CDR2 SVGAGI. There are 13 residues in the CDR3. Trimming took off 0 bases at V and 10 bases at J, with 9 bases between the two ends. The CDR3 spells CASSYSGEGKLFF. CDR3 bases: TGTGCCAGCAGTTACTCAGGGGAAGGAAAACTGTTTTTT.

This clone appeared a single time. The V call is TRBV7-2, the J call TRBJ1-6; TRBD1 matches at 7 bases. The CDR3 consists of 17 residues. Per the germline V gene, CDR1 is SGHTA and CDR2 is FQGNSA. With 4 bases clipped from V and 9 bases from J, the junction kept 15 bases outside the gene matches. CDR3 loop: CASSSPGTSQGGSPLHF. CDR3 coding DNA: TGTGCCAGCAGCTCCCCCGGGACCAGCCAGGGGGGTTCACCCCTCCACTTT.

CDR3 bases: TGTGCCAGCAGCCTTTGGGGGGCAGATACGCAGTATTTT. Translation: CASSLWGADTQYF. The chain links TRBV14 to TRBJ2-3; D perhaps matches TRBD2 (6 bases). Trimming took 4 bases from V and 4 from J, leaving 9 bases between them. The germline gives CDR1 SGHDN, CDR2 FVKESK. The CDR3 runs to 13 residues.

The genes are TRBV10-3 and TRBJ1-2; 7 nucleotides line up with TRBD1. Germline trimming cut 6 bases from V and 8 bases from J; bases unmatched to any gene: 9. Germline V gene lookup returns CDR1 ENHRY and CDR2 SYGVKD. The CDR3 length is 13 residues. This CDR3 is CAIRGDRSKGYTF. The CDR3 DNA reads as TGTGCCATCAGGGGGGACAGAAGTAAAGGCTACACCTTC.

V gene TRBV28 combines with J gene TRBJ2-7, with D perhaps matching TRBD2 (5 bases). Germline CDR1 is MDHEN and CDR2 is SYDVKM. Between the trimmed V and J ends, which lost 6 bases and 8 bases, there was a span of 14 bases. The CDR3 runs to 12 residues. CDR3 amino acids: CASSTIRGQQYF. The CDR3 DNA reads TGTGCCAGCAGCACCATCCGAGGGCAGCAGTACTTC.

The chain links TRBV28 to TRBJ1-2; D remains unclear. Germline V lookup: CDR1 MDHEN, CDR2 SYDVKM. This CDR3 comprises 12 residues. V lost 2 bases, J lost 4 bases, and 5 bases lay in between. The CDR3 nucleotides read TGTGCCAGCAGTTTAGGAGCCTATGGCTACACCTTC. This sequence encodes CASSLGAYGYTF.